One sample yielded the 5 T cell receptor beta chains listed below, sequenced in a study of beta chain features in type 1 diabetes. Overall study findings and caveats: All four CD4+ subsets from Type 1 diabetes patients carried moderately but significantly shorter TCRB CDR3s.

Expressed TCRB transcripts were sequenced because the entire RNA isolate underwent reverse transcription. The assay was immunoSEQ multiplex PCR, and TCRdb's table has in-frame clones only and misses some. The sample yields under 300,000 clones, about a sixth seen once. These receptors' targets are unknown. Specimen: naive CD4+ T cells from blood. All receptors come from a man aged 25-45 years with type 1 diabetes.

The gene calls are TRBV30 and TRBJ2-7; tentatively, D is TRBD1 (6 bases). The CDR3 has 11 amino acids. Germline values: CDR1 GTSNPN, CDR2 SVGIG (reference sequence). The germline V and J ends were trimmed by 1 base and 9 bases, with 10 bases remaining between them. The CDR3 DNA reads TGTGCCTGGAGTGGGGACATCCGGCAGTACTTC. Its translation: CAWSGDIRQYF. The whole variable domain, filled in from reference TRBV30 and TRBJ2-7, reads SQTIHQWPATLVQPVGSPLSLECTVEGTSNPNLYWYRQAAGRGLQLLFYSVGIGQISSEVPQNLSASRPQDRQFILSSKKLLLSDSGFYLCAWSGDIRQYFGPGTRLTVT.

The rearrangement joins TRBV7-2 to TRBJ2-1; the D is unclear. This CDR3 has 15 amino acids. Trimming left V 3 bases short and J 6 bases short, with 15 bases between. Germline CDR1 and CDR2: SGHTA and FQGNSA. The CDR3 loop reads CASSFAQSNSNEQFF. For the CDR3, the DNA is TGTGCCAGCAGCTTTGCTCAGTCCAACTCCAATGAGCAGTTCTTC.

The CDR3 region has the DNA TGCGCCAGCAGCCAGGGACTAGCGGGAGCCGATACGCAGTATTTT. Residues: CASSQGLAGADTQYF. The V call is TRBV5-1, the J call TRBJ2-3, with 14 bases fitting TRBD2. The CDR3 is made up of 15 amino acids. Germline assignment: CDR1 SGHRS and CDR2 YFSETQ. The V gene end was trimmed by 4 bases and the J gene end by 6 bases; junction bases not matched to a gene: 4.

Concerning this clone: At one end the junction does not follow the germline gene, possibly because of a read error. V gene TRBV4-1 combines with J gene TRBJ2-7; TRBD2 is a possible D gene (5 bases). The germline CDR1 and CDR2 sequences are MGHRA and YSYEKL. The CDR3 spans 12 residues. CDR3 DNA sequence: TGCGCCAGCAGCCAAGATGAGGCGGGTCTGTCCTTC. Residues: CASSQDEAGLSF.

This clone was seen more than once but under ten times. CDR3 protein: CASSFPGSADTQYF. In DNA form, the CDR3 reads TGTGCCAGCAGTTTTCCGGGGAGCGCAGATACGCAGTATTTT. V and J are TRBV28 and TRBJ2-3; maybe TRBD2 (5 bases). This CDR3 is 14 amino acids long. Trimming removed 3 bases from V and 4 bases from J, with 11 bases in between. The V gene's germline CDR1 is MDHEN and CDR2 SYDVKM.